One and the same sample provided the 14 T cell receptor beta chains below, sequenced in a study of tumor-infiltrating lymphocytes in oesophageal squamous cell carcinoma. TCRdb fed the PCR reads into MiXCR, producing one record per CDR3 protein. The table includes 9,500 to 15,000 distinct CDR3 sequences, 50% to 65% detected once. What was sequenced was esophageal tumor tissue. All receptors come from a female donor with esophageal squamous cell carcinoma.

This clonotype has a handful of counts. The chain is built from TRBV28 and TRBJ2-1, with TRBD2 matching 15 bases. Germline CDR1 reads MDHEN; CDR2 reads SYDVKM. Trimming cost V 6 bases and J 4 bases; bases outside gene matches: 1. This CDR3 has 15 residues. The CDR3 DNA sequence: TGTGCCAGCAGGGGGACTAGCGGGGGGTACAATGAGCAGTTCTTC. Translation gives CASRGTSGGYNEQFF.

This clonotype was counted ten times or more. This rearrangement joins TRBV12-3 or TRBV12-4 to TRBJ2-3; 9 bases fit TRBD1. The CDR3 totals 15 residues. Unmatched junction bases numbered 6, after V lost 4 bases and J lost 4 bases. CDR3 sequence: CASSSGTGLPDTQYF. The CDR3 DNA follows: TGTGCCAGCAGTTCCGGGACAGGGCTTCCAGATACGCAGTATTTT.

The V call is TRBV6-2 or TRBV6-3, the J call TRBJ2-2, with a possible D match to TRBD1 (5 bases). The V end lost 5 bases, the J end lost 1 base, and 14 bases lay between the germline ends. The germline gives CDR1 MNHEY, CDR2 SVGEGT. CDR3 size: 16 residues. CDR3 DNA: TGTGCCAGCAGTGGGTACCGAGGACAGAACACCGGGGAGCTGTTTTTT. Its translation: CASSGYRGQNTGELFF.

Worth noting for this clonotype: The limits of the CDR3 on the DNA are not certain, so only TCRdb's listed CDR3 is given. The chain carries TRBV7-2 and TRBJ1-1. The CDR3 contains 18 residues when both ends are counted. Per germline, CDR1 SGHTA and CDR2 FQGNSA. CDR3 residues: CASSFGGGAGVGWETQYF.

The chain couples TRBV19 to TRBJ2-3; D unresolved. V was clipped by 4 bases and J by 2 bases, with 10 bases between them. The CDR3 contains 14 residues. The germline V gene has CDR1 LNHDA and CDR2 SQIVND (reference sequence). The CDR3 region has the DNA TGTGCCAGTAGTAGGACCATCCACACAGATACGCAGTATTTT. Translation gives CASSRTIHTDTQYF.

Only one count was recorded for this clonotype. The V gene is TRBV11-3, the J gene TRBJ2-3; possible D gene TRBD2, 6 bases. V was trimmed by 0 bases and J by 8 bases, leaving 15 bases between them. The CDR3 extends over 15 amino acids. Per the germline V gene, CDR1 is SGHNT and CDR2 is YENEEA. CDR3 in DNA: TGTGCCAGCAGCTTAGACCCACCGACTAGATCTACGCAGTATTTT. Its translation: CASSLDPPTRSTQYF. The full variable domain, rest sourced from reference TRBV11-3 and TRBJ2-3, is EAGVVQSPRYKIIEKKQPVAFWCNPISGHNTLYWYLQNLGQGPELLIRYENEEAVDDSQLPKDRFSAERLKGVDSTLKIQPAELGDSAVYLCASSLDPPTRSTQYFGPGTRLTVL.

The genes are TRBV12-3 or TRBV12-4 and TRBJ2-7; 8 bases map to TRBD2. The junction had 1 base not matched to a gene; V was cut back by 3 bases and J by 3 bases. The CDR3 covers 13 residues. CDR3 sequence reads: CASSFSGSYEQYF. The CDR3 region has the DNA TGTGCCAGCAGTTTCAGCGGGAGCTACGAGCAGTACTTC.

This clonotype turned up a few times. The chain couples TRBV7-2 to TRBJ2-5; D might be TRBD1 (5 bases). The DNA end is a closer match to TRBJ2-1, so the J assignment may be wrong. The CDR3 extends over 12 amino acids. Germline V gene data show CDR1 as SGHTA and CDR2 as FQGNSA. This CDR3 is CASSDWGGEQFF. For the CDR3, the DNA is TGTGCCAGCAGCGATTGGGGCGGTGAGCAGTTCTTC.

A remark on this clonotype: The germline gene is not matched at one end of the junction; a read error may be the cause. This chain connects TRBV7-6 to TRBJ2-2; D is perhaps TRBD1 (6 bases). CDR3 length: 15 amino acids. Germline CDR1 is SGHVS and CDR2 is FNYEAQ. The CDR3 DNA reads TGTGCTAGCAGCTCACAGGGCCACGGGACCGGGGAGCTGTTTTTT. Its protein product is CASSSQGHGTGELFF. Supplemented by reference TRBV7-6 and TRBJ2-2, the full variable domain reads GAGVSQSPRYKVTKRGQDVALRCDPISGHVSLYWYRQALGQGPEFLTYFNYEAQQDKSGLPNDRFSAERPEGSISTLTIQRTEQRDSAMYRCASSSQGHGTGELFFGEGSRLTVL.

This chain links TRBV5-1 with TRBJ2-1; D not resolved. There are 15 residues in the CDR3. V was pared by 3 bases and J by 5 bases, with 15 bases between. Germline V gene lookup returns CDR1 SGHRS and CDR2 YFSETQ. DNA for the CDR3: TGCGCCAGCAGCTATGTGACGGGTGGACACAATGAGCAGTTCTTC. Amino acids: CASSYVTGGHNEQFF.

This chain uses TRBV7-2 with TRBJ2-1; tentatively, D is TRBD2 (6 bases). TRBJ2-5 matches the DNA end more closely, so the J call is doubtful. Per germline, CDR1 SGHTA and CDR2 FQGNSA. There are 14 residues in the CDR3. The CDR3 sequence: CASRFNTGTQTQYF. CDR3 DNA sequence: TGTGCCAGCAGGTTTAATACGGGGACTCAAACCCAGTACTTC.

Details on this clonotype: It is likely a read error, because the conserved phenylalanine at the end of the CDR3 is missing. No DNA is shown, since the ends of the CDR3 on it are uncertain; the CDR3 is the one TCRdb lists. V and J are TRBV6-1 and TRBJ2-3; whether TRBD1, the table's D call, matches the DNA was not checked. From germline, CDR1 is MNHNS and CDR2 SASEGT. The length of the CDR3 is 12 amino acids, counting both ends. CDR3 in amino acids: CASSEPWRKNED.

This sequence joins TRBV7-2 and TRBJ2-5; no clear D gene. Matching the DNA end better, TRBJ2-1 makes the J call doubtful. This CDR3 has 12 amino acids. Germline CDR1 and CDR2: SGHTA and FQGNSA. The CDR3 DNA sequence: TGTGCCAGCAGCTCCCTCGCGGCAGAGCAGTTCTTC. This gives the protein CASSSLAAEQFF.

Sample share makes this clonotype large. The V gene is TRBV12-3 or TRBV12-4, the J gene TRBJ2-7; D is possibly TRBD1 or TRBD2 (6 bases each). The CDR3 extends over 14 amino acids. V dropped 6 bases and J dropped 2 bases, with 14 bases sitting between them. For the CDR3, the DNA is TGTGCCAGCAGCCGGGGGCCCGGTACCTACGAGCAGTACTTC. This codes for CASSRGPGTYEQYF.